Included here is one T cell receptor beta chain sequence, with context. Its target is not known. These data come from a study of post-analysis software for immune sequencing data. Study background: The study covered relapsing-remitting, secondary progressive and progressive-relapsing courses of multiple sclerosis. Study conclusions and caveats: Patients carried 5 or 6 TRBV segments more frequently than controls did, and TRBV5-6, TRBV5-1 and TRBV20-1 were among them. Comparison with controls showed significantly lower normalized Chao1 diversity in multiple sclerosis patients. F measure showed strong co-clustering of same-batch samples.

The TCR beta cDNA libraries contained unique molecular identifiers. The authors obtained roughly 0.5 million cDNA molecules from roughly 1.1 to 9.2 million T cells. TCRdb redid the calling of the PCR reads with MiXCR, one entry per CDR3 protein. This sample has approximately 690,000 distinct CDR3 sequences, with more than 50% found just once. In germline, CDR1 is MNHEY, CDR2 SMNVEV (reference sequence). The V end was cut by 5 bases, the J end by 6 bases, with 14 bases between. The CDR3 is 14 amino acids. The specimen was blood. This clonotype was sampled from a girl aged 2-10 years with multiple sclerosis. The chain carries TRBV27 and TRBJ2-1; D is perhaps TRBD1 (6 bases). The CDR3 spells CASSMTGPFNEQFF. The CDR3 DNA reads as TGTGCCAGCAGTATGACAGGTCCCTTCAATGAGCAGTTCTTC.